A selection of T cell receptor beta chains follows, all from one sample in a study of beta chain features in type 1 diabetes. Clones were sequenced by immunoSEQ multiplex PCR, and TCRdb holds only the in-frame ones, with some missing. The data contain about 650,000 clones, 9.5% to 15% of them singletons. Specimen: naive CD4+ T cells from blood. Source of these receptors: a man aged 25-40 years with type 1 diabetes. Each CDR3 is given with its conserved first and last residue. The order of the fields is V gene, D gene, clone size, J gene, CDR3 length, CDR3 protein, CDR3 DNA. A D gene is named only where the DNA matches it firmly. For some rows the clone size is stated as once, few or many, or as a class when expanded; others skip it.

v_gene: TRBV15; d_gene: .; abundance: few; j_gene: TRBJ2-5; len: 14; CDR3aa: CATSRADNRETQYF; CDR3nt: TGTGCCACCAGCAGAGCCGATAACAGGGAGACCCAGTACTTC
v_gene: TRBV6-6; d_gene: TRBD1; abundance: .; j_gene: TRBJ1-1; len: 13; CDR3aa: CASSAGGQGPAFF; CDR3nt: TGTGCCAGCAGCGCTGGGGGACAGGGCCCAGCTTTCTTT
v_gene: TRBV7-9; d_gene: .; abundance: few; j_gene: TRBJ2-1; len: 14; CDR3aa: CASSLGLSFGEQFF; CDR3nt: TGTGCCAGCAGCCTAGGACTGAGCTTTGGGGAGCAGTTCTTC
v_gene: TRBV28; d_gene: .; abundance: few; j_gene: TRBJ1-5; len: 12; CDR3aa: CASRPPLGPQHF; CDR3nt: TGTGCCAGCAGACCCCCCCTTGGGCCCCAGCATTTT
v_gene: TRBV10-3; d_gene: .; abundance: .; j_gene: TRBJ2-6; len: 15; CDR3aa: CAIRKQSSGANVLTF; CDR3nt: TGTGCCATCAGGAAGCAAAGCTCTGGGGCCAACGTCCTGACTTTC
v_gene: TRBV6-5; d_gene: .; abundance: .; j_gene: TRBJ1-5; len: 13; CDR3aa: CASSNNRVQPQHF; CDR3nt: TGTGCCAGCAGTAACAACAGGGTACAGCCCCAGCATTTT
v_gene: TRBV7-9; d_gene: .; abundance: few; j_gene: TRBJ1-1; len: 13; CDR3aa: CASSLWEDTEAFF; CDR3nt: TGTGCCAGCAGCTTATGGGAAGACACTGAAGCTTTCTTT
v_gene: TRBV7-6; d_gene: .; abundance: .; j_gene: TRBJ2-6; len: 15; CDR3aa: CASSPTPLQRNVLTF; CDR3nt: TGTGCCAGCAGCCCCACCCCGTTACAGAGAAACGTCCTGACTTTC
v_gene: TRBV11-2; d_gene: .; abundance: few; j_gene: TRBJ2-6; len: 18; CDR3aa: CASSLGHRVNSGANVLTF; CDR3nt: TGTGCCAGCAGCCTAGGGCACAGGGTAAACTCTGGGGCCAACGTCCTGACTTTC
v_gene: TRBV4-3; d_gene: TRBD1; abundance: .; j_gene: TRBJ1-2; len: 14; CDR3aa: CASSQDPTGAGYTF; CDR3nt: TGCGCCAGCAGCCAAGATCCGACAGGGGCGGGCTACACCTTC
v_gene: TRBV5-1; d_gene: TRBD2; abundance: .; j_gene: TRBJ2-5; len: 15; CDR3aa: CASSFGSGGLETQYF; CDR3nt: TGCGCCAGCAGCTTCGGTAGCGGGGGGTTAGAGACCCAGTACTTC
v_gene: TRBV7-3; d_gene: .; abundance: .; j_gene: TRBJ1-1; len: 13; CDR3aa: CASSLRPHTEAFF; CDR3nt: TGTGCCAGCAGCTTAAGGCCCCACACTGAAGCTTTCTTT
v_gene: TRBV29-1; d_gene: .; abundance: .; j_gene: TRBJ2-3; len: 14; CDR3aa: CSVDGELSTDTQYF; CDR3nt: TGCAGCGTTGACGGGGAACTAAGCACAGATACGCAGTATTTT
v_gene: TRBV18; d_gene: .; abundance: .; j_gene: TRBJ2-1; len: 15; CDR3aa: CASSPPNQSKDMQFF; CDR3nt: TGTGCCAGCTCACCACCTAATCAGAGTAAGGACATGCAGTTCTTC
v_gene: TRBV28; d_gene: .; abundance: .; j_gene: TRBJ1-5; len: 15; CDR3aa: CASSPTGLHNQPQHF; CDR3nt: TGTGCCAGCAGTCCAACGGGGCTTCACAATCAGCCCCAGCATTTT
v_gene: TRBV7-2; d_gene: .; abundance: .; j_gene: TRBJ1-5; len: 13; CDR3aa: CASSLGEDQPQHF; CDR3nt: TGTGCCAGCAGCTTAGGTGAGGATCAGCCCCAGCATTTT
v_gene: TRBV7-9; d_gene: .; abundance: many; j_gene: TRBJ2-5; len: 11; CDR3aa: CASSSQETQYF; CDR3nt: TGTGCCAGCAGCTCCCAAGAGACCCAGTACTTC
v_gene: TRBV19; d_gene: .; abundance: .; j_gene: TRBJ2-3; len: 15; CDR3aa: CASSTGAPRTDTQYF; CDR3nt: TGTGCCAGTAGTACGGGAGCACCTCGCACAGATACGCAGTATTTT
v_gene: TRBV2; d_gene: .; abundance: .; j_gene: TRBJ2-3; len: 15; CDR3aa: CASSEGHSSTDTQYF; CDR3nt: TGTGCCAGCAGTGAGGGACACTCTAGCACAGATACGCAGTATTTT
v_gene: TRBV9; d_gene: TRBD1; abundance: .; j_gene: TRBJ2-1; len: 13; CDR3aa: CASSEGQNNEQFF; CDR3nt: TGTGCCAGCAGCGAGGGACAGAACAATGAGCAGTTCTTC
v_gene: TRBV11-2; d_gene: .; abundance: .; j_gene: TRBJ2-4; len: 15; CDR3aa: CASSPGAGAKNIQYF; CDR3nt: TGTGCCAGCAGCCCCGGTGCGGGCGCCAAAAACATTCAGTACTTC
v_gene: TRBV7-9; d_gene: .; abundance: few; j_gene: TRBJ2-2; len: 14; CDR3aa: CASSLAGNTGELFF; CDR3nt: TGTGCCAGCAGCTTAGCAGGAAACACCGGGGAGCTGTTTTTT
v_gene: TRBV6-5; d_gene: .; abundance: .; j_gene: TRBJ1-5; len: 15; CDR3aa: CASSYSGRGNQPQHF; CDR3nt: TGTGCCAGCAGTTACTCGGGCAGGGGAAATCAGCCCCAGCATTTT
v_gene: TRBV19; d_gene: .; abundance: few; j_gene: TRBJ2-3; len: 16; CDR3aa: CASTPPPGDRTDTQYF; CDR3nt: TGTGCCAGTACCCCCCCTCCGGGGGACCGGACAGATACGCAGTATTTT
v_gene: TRBV6-6; d_gene: TRBD1; abundance: .; j_gene: TRBJ2-1; len: 12; CDR3aa: CASSPQGDEQFF; CDR3nt: TGTGCCAGCAGCCCCCAGGGGGATGAGCAGTTCTTC
v_gene: TRBV14; d_gene: TRBD2; abundance: .; j_gene: TRBJ2-3; len: 17; CDR3aa: CASSQPGLADHTDTQYF; CDR3nt: TGTGCCAGCAGCCAACCGGGACTAGCGGACCACACAGATACGCAGTATTTT
v_gene: TRBV29-1; d_gene: TRBD2; abundance: .; j_gene: TRBJ2-3; len: 14; CDR3aa: CSVEIVRGADTQYF; CDR3nt: TGCAGCGTTGAAATCGTTCGGGGGGCAGATACGCAGTATTTT
v_gene: TRBV7-2; d_gene: TRBD1; abundance: few; j_gene: TRBJ1-2; len: 15; CDR3aa: CASSLNRGRFYGYTF; CDR3nt: TGTGCCAGCAGCTTGAACAGGGGGCGTTTCTATGGCTACACCTTC
v_gene: TRBV7-6; d_gene: TRBD2; abundance: few; j_gene: TRBJ2-1; len: 16; CDR3aa: CASSLAASGGYNEQFF; CDR3nt: TGTGCCAGCAGCTTAGCGGCTAGCGGGGGCTACAATGAGCAGTTCTTC
v_gene: TRBV7-8; d_gene: .; abundance: .; j_gene: TRBJ1-6; len: 15; CDR3aa: CASSLSAAGNSPLHF; CDR3nt: TGTGCCAGCAGCTTGTCGGCGGCGGGTAATTCACCCCTCCACTTT
v_gene: TRBV5-1; d_gene: TRBD2; abundance: .; j_gene: TRBJ2-1; len: 15; CDR3aa: CASSSSGGTYNEQFF; CDR3nt: TGCGCCAGCAGCTCAAGCGGGGGGACCTACAATGAGCAGTTCTTC
v_gene: TRBV7-2; d_gene: TRBD2; abundance: .; j_gene: TRBJ2-3; len: 16; CDR3aa: CASSLAVAGNTDTQYF; CDR3nt: TGTGCCAGCAGCTTAGCGGTAGCGGGGAACACAGATACGCAGTATTTT
v_gene: TRBV18; d_gene: .; abundance: few; j_gene: TRBJ1-3; len: 12; CDR3aa: CASSPSGGAIYF; CDR3nt: TGTGCCAGCTCACCAAGTGGTGGGGCCATATATTTT
v_gene: TRBV11-3; d_gene: TRBD1; abundance: few; j_gene: TRBJ1-1; len: 15; CDR3aa: CASSLAAGGNTEAFF; CDR3nt: TGTGCCAGCAGCTTAGCGGCAGGGGGGAACACTGAAGCTTTCTTT
v_gene: TRBV28; d_gene: TRBD1; abundance: few; j_gene: TRBJ2-1; len: 16; CDR3aa: CASSSPPRTGGNEQFF; CDR3nt: TGTGCCAGCAGTTCACCCCCTCGGACAGGGGGCAATGAGCAGTTCTTC
v_gene: TRBV5-4; d_gene: .; abundance: few; j_gene: TRBJ2-1; len: 14; CDR3aa: CASSFLGVRNEQFF; CDR3nt: TGTGCCAGCAGCTTCCTAGGGGTCCGCAATGAGCAGTTCTTC
v_gene: TRBV27; d_gene: TRBD1; abundance: once; j_gene: TRBJ1-6; len: 13; CDR3aa: CASRPTGGSPLHF; CDR3nt: TGTGCCAGCAGGCCTACAGGGGGCTCACCCCTCCACTTT
v_gene: TRBV6-6; d_gene: .; abundance: few; j_gene: TRBJ1-2; len: 13; CDR3aa: CASSYDSRYGYTF; CDR3nt: TGTGCCAGCAGTTACGACAGTCGCTATGGCTACACCTTC
v_gene: TRBV5-1; d_gene: TRBD1; abundance: few; j_gene: TRBJ1-1; len: 18; CDR3aa: CASSLEANRGLRDTEAFF; CDR3nt: TGCGCCAGCAGCTTGGAAGCAAACAGGGGGCTTAGGGACACTGAAGCTTTCTTT
v_gene: TRBV2; d_gene: .; abundance: .; j_gene: TRBJ1-4; len: 10; CDR3aa: CASGLEKLFF; CDR3nt: TGTGCCAGCGGACTAGAAAAACTGTTTTTT
v_gene: TRBV29-1; d_gene: .; abundance: few; j_gene: TRBJ1-5; len: 13; CDR3aa: CSVVTGGDQPQHF; CDR3nt: TGCAGCGTTGTGACTGGAGGGGATCAGCCCCAGCATTTT
v_gene: TRBV7-9; d_gene: .; abundance: .; j_gene: TRBJ2-1; len: 15; CDR3aa: CASSLGRAGPNEQFF; CDR3nt: TGTGCCAGCAGCCTAGGGAGAGCAGGCCCCAATGAGCAGTTCTTC
v_gene: TRBV5-4; d_gene: .; abundance: .; j_gene: TRBJ1-5; len: 13; CDR3aa: CASSLGQEGPQHF; CDR3nt: TGTGCCAGCAGCTTGGGTCAGGAGGGGCCCCAGCATTTT
v_gene: TRBV7-7; d_gene: .; abundance: .; j_gene: TRBJ2-1; len: 14; CDR3aa: CASSPGISYNEQFF; CDR3nt: TGTGCTAGCAGCCCGGGGATCTCCTACAATGAGCAGTTCTTC
v_gene: TRBV6-5; d_gene: TRBD1; abundance: few; j_gene: TRBJ1-2; len: 15; CDR3aa: CASSYHEGAVYGYTF; CDR3nt: TGTGCCAGCAGTTATCATGAGGGGGCGGTCTATGGCTACACCTTC
v_gene: TRBV29-1; d_gene: .; abundance: few; j_gene: TRBJ1-4; len: 13; CDR3aa: CSAGRDINEKLFF; CDR3nt: TGCAGCGCCGGGCGGGACATTAATGAAAAACTGTTTTTT
v_gene: TRBV15; d_gene: .; abundance: few; j_gene: TRBJ2-7; len: 13; CDR3aa: CATRGPSTYEQYF; CDR3nt: TGTGCCACCAGGGGGCCGAGTACCTACGAGCAGTACTTC
v_gene: TRBV5-1; d_gene: .; abundance: .; j_gene: TRBJ2-7; len: 14; CDR3aa: CASSLLGQSYEQYF; CDR3nt: TGCGCCAGCAGCCTTCTCGGACAGAGCTACGAGCAGTACTTC
v_gene: TRBV4-1; d_gene: .; abundance: few; j_gene: TRBJ1-2; len: 14; CDR3aa: CASSQGASNYGYTF; CDR3nt: TGCGCCAGCAGCCAAGGGGCCTCTAACTATGGCTACACCTTC
v_gene: TRBV7-9; d_gene: .; abundance: few; j_gene: TRBJ1-5; len: 12; CDR3aa: CASGGGGDPQHF; CDR3nt: TGTGCCAGCGGAGGAGGGGGGGACCCCCAGCATTTT
v_gene: TRBV27; d_gene: TRBD1; abundance: .; j_gene: TRBJ1-2; len: 15; CDR3aa: CASSGTTGGDYGYTF; CDR3nt: TGTGCCAGCAGCGGAACTACAGGGGGCGACTATGGCTACACCTTC
v_gene: TRBV7-9; d_gene: .; abundance: few; j_gene: TRBJ2-2; len: 9; CDR3aa: CAHGGELFF; CDR3nt: TGTGCCCACGGAGGGGAGCTGTTTTTT
v_gene: TRBV5-1; d_gene: .; abundance: few; j_gene: TRBJ2-3; len: 14; CDR3aa: CASANRVSIDTQYF; CDR3nt: TGCGCCAGCGCGAACAGGGTCAGTATAGATACGCAGTATTTT
v_gene: TRBV7-6; d_gene: .; abundance: .; j_gene: TRBJ1-6; len: 14; CDR3aa: CASSLAAANSPLHF; CDR3nt: TGTGCCAGCAGCTTAGCGGCAGCTAATTCACCCCTCCACTTT
v_gene: TRBV6-6; d_gene: .; abundance: few; j_gene: TRBJ1-1; len: 14; CDR3aa: CASTTSAGNTEAFF; CDR3nt: TGTGCCAGCACTACCTCGGCGGGGAACACTGAAGCTTTCTTT